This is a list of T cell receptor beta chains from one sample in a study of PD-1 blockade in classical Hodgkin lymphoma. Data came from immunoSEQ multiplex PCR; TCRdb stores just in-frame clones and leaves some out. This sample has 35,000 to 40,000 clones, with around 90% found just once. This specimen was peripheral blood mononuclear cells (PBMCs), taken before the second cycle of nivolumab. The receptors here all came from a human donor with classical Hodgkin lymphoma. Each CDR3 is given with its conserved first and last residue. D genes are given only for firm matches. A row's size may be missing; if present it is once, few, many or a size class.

CASSIDLGQGISPLHF,TGTGCCAGTAGTATAGATCTGGGACAGGGTATCTCACCCCTCCACTTT,TRBD1,NA,TRBJ1-6,TRBV19
CASSRLAGSTDTQYF,TGTGCCAGCAGTCGACTAGCGGGAAGCACAGATACGCAGTATTTT,TRBD2,NA,TRBJ2-3,TRBV6-5
CASSARGGDEQFF,TGTGCCAGCAGCGCACGAGGGGGGGATGAGCAGTTCTTC,NA,NA,TRBJ2-1,TRBV11-2
CASSLGTLAKNIQYF,TGTGCCAGCAGCCTGGGAACGTTAGCCAAAAACATTCAGTACTTC,NA,NA,TRBJ2-4,TRBV7-9
CASSHPDGSDTQYF,TGCGCCAGCAGTCATCCTGACGGATCAGATACGCAGTATTTT,NA,NA,TRBJ2-3,TRBV5-1
CASSRQGGAKNIQYF,TGTGCCAGTAGCCGACAGGGCGGGGCCAAAAACATTCAGTACTTC,TRBD1,NA,TRBJ2-4,TRBV19
CASSGTSGNRYEQYF,TGTGCCAGCAGTGGGACTAGCGGGAACCGATACGAGCAGTACTTC,TRBD2,NA,TRBJ2-7,TRBV2
CASSPPSDEQYF,TGTGCCAGCAGCCCTCCGTCGGACGAGCAGTACTTC,NA,NA,TRBJ2-7,TRBV7-6
CASSIGGLSRANEQFF,TGTGCCAGTAGTATTGGTGGGCTCTCACGGGCCAATGAGCAGTTCTTC,NA,NA,TRBJ2-1,TRBV19
CAWSGEGPDTQYF,TGTGCCTGGAGCGGGGAGGGCCCAGATACGCAGTATTTT,TRBD2,NA,TRBJ2-3,TRBV30
CASSRGTATYEQYF,TGCGCCAGCAGCCGCGGGACAGCGACCTACGAGCAGTACTTC,NA,NA,TRBJ2-7,TRBV5-1
CSVDWGSGNTIYF,TGCAGCGTTGATTGGGGTTCTGGAAACACCATATATTTT,NA,NA,TRBJ1-3,TRBV29-1
CASSYLSRGVGHEQYF,TGTGCCAGCAGTTATCTCTCTCGCGGGGTGGGGCACGAGCAGTACTTC,NA,NA,TRBJ2-7,TRBV6-5
CASSHSVYGYTF,TGTGCCAGCAGCCACTCGGTTTATGGCTACACCTTC,NA,NA,TRBJ1-2,TRBV25-1
CASSRQANSRGYTF,TGTGCCAGCAGCCGACAGGCGAACTCTCGGGGCTACACCTTC,NA,NA,TRBJ1-2,TRBV7-9
CASIPPSGGNTIYF,TGTGCCAGCATTCCTCCCTCAGGCGGAAACACCATATATTTT,NA,few,TRBJ1-3,TRBV6-5
CASSLGTSGTQETQYF,TGTGCCAGCAGCCTTGGGACTAGCGGGACCCAAGAGACCCAGTACTTC,TRBD2,NA,TRBJ2-5,TRBV4-2
CASSLRGGADTGELFF,TGTGCCAGCAGCTTAAGAGGGGGCGCCGACACCGGGGAGCTGTTTTTT,TRBD1,once,TRBJ2-2,TRBV7-6
CASSSGVWTDTQYF,TGCGCCAGCAGCTCGGGAGTCTGGACAGATACGCAGTATTTT,NA,once,TRBJ2-3,TRBV5-1
CAISDNGELNEQYF,TGTGCCATCAGTGATAACGGAGAGTTAAACGAGCAGTACTTC,NA,NA,TRBJ2-7,TRBV10-3
CASSLVASGSDEQFF,TGTGCCAGCAGTTTGGTAGCTAGCGGGAGTGATGAGCAGTTCTTC,TRBD2,NA,TRBJ2-1,TRBV27
CASSDPRGSSYEQYF,TGCGCCAGCAGCGACCCTAGAGGGTCCTCCTACGAGCAGTACTTC,NA,NA,TRBJ2-7,TRBV5-1
CASSQGNEQFF,TGTGCCAGCAGCCAAGGCAATGAGCAGTTCTTC,NA,once,TRBJ2-1,TRBV11-2
CASSFRRDTQYF,TGTGCCAGCAGTTTCCGACGGGATACGCAGTATTTT,NA,NA,TRBJ2-3,TRBV27
CASSEFGLDYEQYF,TGTGCCAGCAGTGAATTCGGCCTTGACTACGAGCAGTACTTC,NA,NA,TRBJ2-7,TRBV6-1
CASSQTLTGGNTGELFF,TGCGCCAGCAGTCAAACCCTGACAGGGGGCAACACCGGGGAGCTGTTTTTT,TRBD1,NA,TRBJ2-2,TRBV5-1
CASSTFGAPEEAFF,TGTGCCAGCTCAACCTTCGGGGCACCGGAGGAAGCTTTCTTT,NA,NA,TRBJ1-1,TRBV18